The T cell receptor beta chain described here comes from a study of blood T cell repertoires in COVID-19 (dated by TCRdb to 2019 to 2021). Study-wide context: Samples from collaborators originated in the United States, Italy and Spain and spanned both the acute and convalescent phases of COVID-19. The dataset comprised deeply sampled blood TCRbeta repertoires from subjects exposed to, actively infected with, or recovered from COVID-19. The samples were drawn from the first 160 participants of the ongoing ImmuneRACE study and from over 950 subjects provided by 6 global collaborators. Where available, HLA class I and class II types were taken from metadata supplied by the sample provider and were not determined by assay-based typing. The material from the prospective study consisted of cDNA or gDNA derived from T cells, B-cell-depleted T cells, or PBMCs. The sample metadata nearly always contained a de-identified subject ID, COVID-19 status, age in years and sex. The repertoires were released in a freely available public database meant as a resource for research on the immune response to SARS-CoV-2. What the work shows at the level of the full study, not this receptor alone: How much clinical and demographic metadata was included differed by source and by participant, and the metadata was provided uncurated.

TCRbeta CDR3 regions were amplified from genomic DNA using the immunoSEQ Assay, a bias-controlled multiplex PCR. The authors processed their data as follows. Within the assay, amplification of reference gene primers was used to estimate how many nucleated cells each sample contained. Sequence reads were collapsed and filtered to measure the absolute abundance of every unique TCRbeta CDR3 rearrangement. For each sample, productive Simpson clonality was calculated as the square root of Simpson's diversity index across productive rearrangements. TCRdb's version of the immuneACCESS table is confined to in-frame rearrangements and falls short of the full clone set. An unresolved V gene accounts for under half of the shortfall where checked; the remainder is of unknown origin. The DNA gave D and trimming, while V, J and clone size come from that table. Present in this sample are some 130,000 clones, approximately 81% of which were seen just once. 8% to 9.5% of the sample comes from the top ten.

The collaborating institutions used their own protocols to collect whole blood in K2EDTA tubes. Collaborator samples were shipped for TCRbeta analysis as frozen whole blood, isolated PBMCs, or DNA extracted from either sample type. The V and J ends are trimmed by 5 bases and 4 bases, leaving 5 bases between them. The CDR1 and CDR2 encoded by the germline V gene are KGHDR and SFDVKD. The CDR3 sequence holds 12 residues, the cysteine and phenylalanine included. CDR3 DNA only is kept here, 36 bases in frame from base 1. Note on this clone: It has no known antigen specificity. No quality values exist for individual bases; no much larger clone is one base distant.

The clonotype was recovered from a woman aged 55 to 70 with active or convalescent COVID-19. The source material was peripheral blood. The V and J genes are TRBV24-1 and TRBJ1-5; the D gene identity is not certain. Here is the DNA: TGTGCCACCAGTGGTATTAATCAGCCCCAGCATTTT. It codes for CATSGINQPQHF.